The rows below give T cell receptor beta chains drawn from one sample of a study of early T cells in non-severe SARS-CoV-2 infection. A single record per CDR3 protein comes from TCRdb applying MiXCR to the 5' RACE reads. The table records around 53,000 distinct CDR3 sequences, around 12% of them present only once. The sequencing here drew on whole blood, taken at baseline. The receptor set was obtained from an adult who was a healthcare worker with PCR-confirmed SARS-CoV-2 infection or an uninfected control (not recorded which). CDR3s include the opening cysteine and the closing phenylalanine or tryptophan. A D gene is named only where the DNA matches it firmly. Clone sizes are given selectively: once, few, many, or a class where the clone is expanded.

CDR3 DNA | CDR3 protein | clone size | J gene | V gene | D gene
TGTGCCAGCAGTTATGACCAGAGCACAGATACGCAGTATTTT | CASSYDQSTDTQYF | few | TRBJ2-3 | TRBV6-6 | -
TGTGCCAGCAGCGGCGGGATTGATAATTCACCCCTCCACTTT | CASSGGIDNSPLHF | - | TRBJ1-6 | TRBV7-3 | -
TGTGCCATCAGTGGCGGGACAGGGGAAGATCAGCCCCAGCATTTT | CAISGGTGEDQPQHF | few | TRBJ1-5 | TRBV10-3 | TRBD1
TGTGCCAGCAGCACCGGACAAGAGGGCACTGAAGCTTTCTTT | CASSTGQEGTEAFF | many | TRBJ1-1 | TRBV7-8 | -
TGTGCCAGCACGAAAGGGGGGGTTAGTACTGAAGCTTTCTTT | CASTKGGVSTEAFF | many | TRBJ1-1 | TRBV6-5 | -
TGTGCCAGCAGGCCGACCACAGGGGGCGGCCAGCCCCAGCATTTT | CASRPTTGGGQPQHF | - | TRBJ1-5 | TRBV27 | TRBD1
TGTGCCAGCAGTCATAGGCAGGAGACCCAGTACTTC | CASSHRQETQYF | few | TRBJ2-5 | TRBV6-6 | -
TGTGCCAGCAGATCGACAGGGGGAGGAGGCGGCTACACCTTC | CASRSTGGGGGYTF | few | TRBJ1-2 | TRBV6-2/TRBV6-3 | TRBD1
TGTGCCAGCAGTGGAACAGGGGGCGCGGGTGGCACAGATACGCAGTATTTT | CASSGTGGAGGTDTQYF | few | TRBJ2-3 | TRBV6-1 | TRBD1
TGTGCCAGCAGGGGGGGGTCCGTAGATACGCAGTATTTT | CASRGGSVDTQYF | - | TRBJ2-3 | TRBV7-2 | TRBD2
TGTGCCAGCAGTGCCCAGCCGTCCTACAATGAGCAGTTCTTC | CASSAQPSYNEQFF | many | TRBJ2-1 | TRBV7-6 | -
TGTGCCAGCAGCTTAACTGGTTGGACTAGCAGACAAGAGACCCAGTACTTC | CASSLTGWTSRQETQYF | many | TRBJ2-5 | TRBV7-3 | TRBD2
TGTGCCAGCAGCCAACTGGAGGGAAGGGCCGGGGAGCTGTTTTTT | CASSQLEGRAGELFF | - | TRBJ2-2 | TRBV14 | -
TGTGCCAGCACCCTGGGGGGGAATGAAGCTTTCTTT | CASTLGGNEAFF | few | TRBJ1-1 | TRBV12-3/TRBV12-4 | -
TGTGCCAGCAGCACAGGGGCAGAAAGCGGGTCCTACGAGCAGTACTTC | CASSTGAESGSYEQYF | few | TRBJ2-7 | TRBV28 | -
TGTGCCAGCAGGCTAGGACGGTTTTCTTATGAGCAGTTCTTC | CASRLGRFSYEQFF | - | TRBJ2-1 | TRBV7-6 | -
TGTGCCAGCAGCTTCGTTGTAGGTAACAATGAGCAGTTCTTC | CASSFVVGNNEQFF | - | TRBJ2-1 | TRBV7-9 | -
TGTGCCAGCAGCCCTGACAATTACGGGGACGAGCAGTACTTC | CASSPDNYGDEQYF | few | TRBJ2-7 | TRBV11-2 | -
TGTGCCAGCAGTTTACCACTGACAGGGTCCCTTTACAATGAGCAGTTCTTC | CASSLPLTGSLYNEQFF | - | TRBJ2-1 | TRBV5-4 | TRBD1
TGTGCCAGCTCCCAAACGACTCGGGCAACTAATGAAAAACTGTTTTTT | CASSQTTRATNEKLFF | few | TRBJ1-4 | TRBV18 | -
TGTGCCAGCAGTTATGGTGGGACAGCAAATTCACCCCTCCACTTT | CASSYGGTANSPLHF | - | TRBJ1-6 | TRBV6-6 | TRBD1
TGTGCCAGCAGTGACGAGACAGAAAACTACGAGCAGTACTTC | CASSDETENYEQYF | - | TRBJ2-7 | TRBV25-1 | -
TGTGCCAGCAGCCAAGAGGGACTAGCGGGGCCGATAGAGACCCAGTACTTC | CASSQEGLAGPIETQYF | - | TRBJ2-5 | TRBV3-1 | TRBD2
TGTGCCAGCAAAATAGCGGGAGGGCCAGGCTCCTACAATGAGCAGTTCTTC | CASKIAGGPGSYNEQFF | few | TRBJ2-1 | TRBV6-2/TRBV6-3 | TRBD2
TGTGCCAGCAGTCTTACCATTACGACAGGGAGCACAGATACGCAGTATTTT | CASSLTITTGSTDTQYF | few | TRBJ2-3 | TRBV28 | TRBD1